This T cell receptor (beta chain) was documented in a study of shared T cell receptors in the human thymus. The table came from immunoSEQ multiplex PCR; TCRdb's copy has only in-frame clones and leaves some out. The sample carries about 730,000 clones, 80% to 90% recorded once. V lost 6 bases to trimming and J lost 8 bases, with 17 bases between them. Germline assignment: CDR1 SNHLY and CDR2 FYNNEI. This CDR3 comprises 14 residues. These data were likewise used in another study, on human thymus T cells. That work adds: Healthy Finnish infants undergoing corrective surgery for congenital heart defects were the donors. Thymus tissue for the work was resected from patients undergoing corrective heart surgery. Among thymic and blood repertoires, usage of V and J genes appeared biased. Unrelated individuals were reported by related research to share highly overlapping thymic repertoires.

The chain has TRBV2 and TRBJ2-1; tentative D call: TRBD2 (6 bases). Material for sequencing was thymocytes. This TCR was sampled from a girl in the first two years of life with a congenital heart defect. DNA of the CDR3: TGTGCCAGCAGCCAGACTAGGGGCGTGTATGAGCAGTTCTTC. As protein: CASSQTRGVYEQFF.